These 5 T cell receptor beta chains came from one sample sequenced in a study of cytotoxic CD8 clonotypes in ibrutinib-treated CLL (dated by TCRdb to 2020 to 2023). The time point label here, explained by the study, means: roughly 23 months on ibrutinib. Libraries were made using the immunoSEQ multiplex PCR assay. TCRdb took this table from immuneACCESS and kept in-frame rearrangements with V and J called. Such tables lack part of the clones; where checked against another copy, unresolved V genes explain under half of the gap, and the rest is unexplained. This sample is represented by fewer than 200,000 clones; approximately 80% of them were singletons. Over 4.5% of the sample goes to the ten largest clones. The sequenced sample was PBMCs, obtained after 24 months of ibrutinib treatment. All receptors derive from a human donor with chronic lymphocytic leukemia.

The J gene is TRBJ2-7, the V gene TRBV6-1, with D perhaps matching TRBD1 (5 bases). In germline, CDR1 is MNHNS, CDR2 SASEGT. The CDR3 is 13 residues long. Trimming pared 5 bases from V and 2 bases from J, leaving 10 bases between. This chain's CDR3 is CASSKTVTYEQYF. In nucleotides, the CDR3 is TGTGCCAGCAGTAAGACAGTTACCTACGAGCAGTACTTC.

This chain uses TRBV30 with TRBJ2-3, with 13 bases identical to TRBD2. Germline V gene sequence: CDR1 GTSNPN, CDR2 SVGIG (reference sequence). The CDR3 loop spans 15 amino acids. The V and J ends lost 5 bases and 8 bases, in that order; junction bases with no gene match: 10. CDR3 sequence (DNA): TGTGCCTGGGGCGGGACTAGCGGGGACTATTCTACGCAGTATTTT. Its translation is CAWGGTSGDYSTQYF.

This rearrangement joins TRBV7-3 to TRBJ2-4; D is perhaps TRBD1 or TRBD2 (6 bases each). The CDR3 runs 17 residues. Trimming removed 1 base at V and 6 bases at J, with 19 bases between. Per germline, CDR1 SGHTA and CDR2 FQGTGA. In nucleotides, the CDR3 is TGTGCCAGCAGCTTAATAGGGGGGAGTAAGTTTAGAAACATTCAGTACTTC. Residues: CASSLIGGSKFRNIQYF.

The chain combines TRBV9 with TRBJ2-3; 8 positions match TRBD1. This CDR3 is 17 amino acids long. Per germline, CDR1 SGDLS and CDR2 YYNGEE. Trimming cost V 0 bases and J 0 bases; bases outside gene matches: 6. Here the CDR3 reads CASSVGDRSRSTDTQYF. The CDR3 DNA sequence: TGTGCCAGCAGCGTAGGGGACAGGTCCCGGAGCACAGATACGCAGTATTTT.

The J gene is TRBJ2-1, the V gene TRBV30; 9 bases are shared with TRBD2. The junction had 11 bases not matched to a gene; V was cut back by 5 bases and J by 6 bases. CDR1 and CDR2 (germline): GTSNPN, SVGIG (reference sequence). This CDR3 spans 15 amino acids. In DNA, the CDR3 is TGTGCCTGGTCTACCCTAACTAGCGGGTCCAATGAGCAGTTCTTC. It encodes CAWSTLTSGSNEQFF.